This T cell receptor beta chain was found in a study of identical twins (dated by TCRdb to the mid-2010s). Regarding the research as a whole: To test whether fetal clonotypes persist, the study used deep sequencing on TCR alpha and beta repertoires from monozygotic twins, unrelated adults of various ages, and cord blood. To rule out contamination, the twin experiments were replicated at different times with different library preparation protocols. Results and caveats for the whole study, not just this receptor: Abundant cord blood beta clonotypes had fewer insertions, young adult naive repertoires showed a similar but weaker trend, and memory repertoires showed no such trend. In beta out-of-frame sequences, excess twin sharing was weaker, because having fewer shared sequences lowered the signal-to-noise ratio. Because the same donors could not be followed over many years, the conclusions depended on cross-sectional statistical analysis. Zero-insertion analyses could be partly confounded by invariant T cells such as MAIT and iNKT, although diverse VJ usage argued against such confounding for most clonotypes. In monozygotic twins, recombination models systematically underestimated out-of-frame TCR alpha sharing, but the models matched the sharing seen between unrelated individuals. Compared with coincidental sharing between unrelated individuals, out-of-frame TCR alpha sequences shared between twins had an excess of sequences with low generation probability.

The cysteine opens and the phenylalanine closes a CDR3 of 14 amino acids. Here the CDR3 DNA is all that survives: 42 bases in frame from base 1. Per the germline V gene (reference sequence), LGHDT is the CDR1 and YNNKEL is the CDR2. The V end loses 4 bases and the J end loses 9 bases, and a stretch of 16 bases separates them. Libraries were constructed by 5' RACE. Sequencing relied on an Illumina HiSeq 2000. A universal primer binding site was introduced by template switching, and a unique molecular identifier was present in the final cDNA, enabling accurate counting of TCR cDNA molecules. First-strand cDNA for TCR alpha and beta chains was synthesized from specific primers in the conserved constant-segment region. To control for contamination, every cDNA library was double barcoded, receiving both a SMART-Mk sample barcode and Illumina barcodes. TruSeq adapter sequences along with Illumina sample barcodes were introduced in two successive PCR steps. Sequencing of the TCR alpha and beta cDNA libraries was done on the Illumina HiSeq platform using custom primers. Per the authors' processing: Raw reads were processed with MiGEC to extract unique molecular identifiers, and MiXCR was used to determine CDR3 positions. For each individual, recombination models were inferred using an EM algorithm with the repgenHMM and IGoR tools. Shared clonotype analysis was performed with the tcR package in R, normalizing sharing by the product of cloneset sizes. To study raw recombination free of thymic and clonal selection effects, out-of-frame nonproductive sequences were analyzed. TCRdb reworked the public reads: Q25 trimming with fastp, MiXCR clone assembly, productive beta chains retained. When rows share a CDR3 protein, they turn into one entry using the most common DNA and genes. For this entry, the V and J calls and clone size follow TCRdb and not the study's own pipeline. The sample table contains under 250,000 distinct CDR3 sequences; only one count was recorded for roughly a tenth of them. The ten largest clonotypes hold over 4.5% of the sample.

Only healthy Caucasian donors were included. Miltenyi CD45RO+ enrichment and human naive T-cell isolation kits were used to isolate memory (CD45RO+) and naive T cells from PBMC. This clonotype was seen repeatedly, ten times or more. Its antigen remains undetermined. No much larger clone is present one base from it, and per-base qualities are unavailable. The sequence derives from a woman aged 18-35 years in good health. The sequenced sample consisted of memory (CD45RO+) T cells sorted from blood. This specimen's cell subset or site label, interpreted: CD45RO+ enriched T cells. In this chain, TRBV3-1 is recombined with TRBJ1-5; no D gene call is confident. The DNA reads as follows: TGTGCCAGCAGCCCGGTTCCTCATGCAGGGCCCCAGCATTTT. Its protein is CASSPVPHAGPQHF.